The count of the clone carrying this T cell receptor (beta chain) is one. This record belongs to a study of identifying expanded T cells in peripheral blood. During the collection period, no donor immune events like infections were recorded. Clones were sequenced by immunoSEQ multiplex PCR, and TCRdb holds only the in-frame ones, with some missing. The sample shows 100,000 to 150,000 clones, 65% to 90% of them seen only once. Germline loops: CDR1 MNHEY, CDR2 SMNVEV (reference sequence). Between the trimmed V and J ends, which lost 4 bases and 7 bases, there was a span of 14 bases. This CDR3 is 14 amino acids long.

This sequence originates from a person aged 18 to 75 in good health. What was sequenced was blood. The chain joins TRBV27 to TRBJ1-5; tentative D call: TRBD1 (5 bases). Written as DNA, the CDR3 is TGTGCCAGCAGTTCCGGACGCGGGGGGCAGCCCCAGCATTTT. Translation gives CASSSGRGGQPQHF.